Detailed here is one T cell receptor (beta chain). Primers for the PCR totalled 60 Vbeta and 13 Jbeta. Sequenced by immunoSEQ multiplex PCR; TCRdb stores in-frame clones only, minus some. The sample has about 230,000 clones; 70% to 85% are singletons. These data belong to a study of cytomegalovirus exposure and HLA in healthy donors. Across the study: Tens of millions of unique TCR sequences came from HLA-typed donors in an early release.

The CDR3 is 14 amino acids. Looked up from germline, CDR1 is MNHEY and CDR2 is SVGAGI. Sequencing was carried out using PBMCs. J is TRBJ2-5 and V is TRBV6-5, with 11 bases identical to TRBD2. The J call is in doubt because the DNA end fits TRBJ2-7 better. The receptor was isolated from a middle-aged woman in good health and CMV-seronegative. The CDR3 loop is CASSIGLAGYEQYF. In nucleotides, the CDR3 is TGTGCCAGCAGTATAGGACTAGCGGGTTACGAGCAGTACTTC.